Listed below are T cell receptor beta chains from one sample, sequenced in a study of identical twins. Via MiXCR, TCRdb re-called the 5' RACE reads, giving one row per CDR3 protein. The repertoire holds 1.5 million to 2 million distinct CDR3 sequences, with around 33% as singletons. Input material: cord blood. The receptor source for this set is a newborn girl in good health. CDR3s include the opening cysteine and the closing phenylalanine or tryptophan. Each record gives: J gene, V gene, CDR3 protein.

J gene: TRBJ1-5; V gene: TRBV7-2; CDR3 protein: CASSLVGGFSNQPQHF
J gene: TRBJ2-2; V gene: TRBV7-8; CDR3 protein: CASSYGLAALSGELFF
J gene: TRBJ2-1; V gene: TRBV20-1; CDR3 protein: CSSRPPKDNEQFF
J gene: TRBJ2-1; V gene: TRBV2; CDR3 protein: CASSPTSPSSYNEQFF
J gene: TRBJ1-2; V gene: TRBV29-1; CDR3 protein: CSIEGGDYGYTF
J gene: TRBJ1-5; V gene: TRBV27; CDR3 protein: CASRSGHSNQPQHF
J gene: TRBJ2-1; V gene: TRBV5-6; CDR3 protein: CASSFAEDEQFF
J gene: TRBJ1-4; V gene: TRBV19; CDR3 protein: CASSLRPRGATNEKLFF
J gene: TRBJ2-3; V gene: TRBV28; CDR3 protein: CASTRSTDTQYF
J gene: TRBJ2-5; V gene: TRBV7-9; CDR3 protein: CASSALTSGDKKETQYF
J gene: TRBJ1-2; V gene: TRBV25-1; CDR3 protein: CASTGRYGYTF
J gene: TRBJ2-5; V gene: TRBV10-2; CDR3 protein: CASSGGGTATTQYF
J gene: TRBJ2-2; V gene: TRBV6-6; CDR3 protein: CASSYGLPDSSGELFF
J gene: TRBJ2-7; V gene: TRBV5-1; CDR3 protein: CASSWTSGGLLSYEQYF
J gene: TRBJ1-1; V gene: TRBV4-2; CDR3 protein: CASRVGPLNTEAFF
J gene: TRBJ1-2; V gene: TRBV14; CDR3 protein: CASSQAAITRYTF
J gene: TRBJ2-1; V gene: TRBV3-1; CDR3 protein: CGSSQESRWLAGSKEQFF
J gene: TRBJ2-3; V gene: TRBV20-1; CDR3 protein: CSARTLTNTDTQYF
J gene: TRBJ2-1; V gene: TRBV28; CDR3 protein: CASSPPRLVSHNEQFF
J gene: TRBJ2-7; V gene: TRBV18; CDR3 protein: CASSLYGTKPSYEQYF
J gene: TRBJ1-1; V gene: TRBV5-1; CDR3 protein: CASSPFDLNTEAFF
J gene: TRBJ2-2; V gene: TRBV10-3; CDR3 protein: CAIRPGLAGGQVIYAGELFF
J gene: TRBJ2-7; V gene: TRBV19; CDR3 protein: CASSTGTSGSPQYF
J gene: TRBJ2-3; V gene: TRBV20-1; CDR3 protein: CSAWTSGSSTDTQYF
J gene: TRBJ2-1; V gene: TRBV5-1; CDR3 protein: CASNSGPGYEQFF
J gene: TRBJ1-2; V gene: TRBV4-1; CDR3 protein: CASSQDVRDRVYGYTF